This TCR beta chain derives from a study of technical replicates of blood from a few donors. In the case of this clone: A junction boundary mismatches the germline segment, possibly from a read error.

Sequencing was performed with immunoSEQ multiplex PCR; in TCRdb, only in-frame clones are kept and a portion is missing. This sample has tens of thousands of clones, with 96% found just once. This CDR3 is built from 13 residues. Germline assignment: CDR1 SSHAT and CDR2 FNYEAQ (reference sequence). The sequence derives from a human donor in good health. The gene calls are TRBV7-7 and TRBJ2-7; tentative D call: TRBD1 (6 bases). Sequenced input: T cells isolated from PBMCs. The CDR3 nucleotides read TGTGCTAGCAGCTTAGATATGGGGGCGGAGCAGTACTTC. As protein: CASSLDMGAEQYF.